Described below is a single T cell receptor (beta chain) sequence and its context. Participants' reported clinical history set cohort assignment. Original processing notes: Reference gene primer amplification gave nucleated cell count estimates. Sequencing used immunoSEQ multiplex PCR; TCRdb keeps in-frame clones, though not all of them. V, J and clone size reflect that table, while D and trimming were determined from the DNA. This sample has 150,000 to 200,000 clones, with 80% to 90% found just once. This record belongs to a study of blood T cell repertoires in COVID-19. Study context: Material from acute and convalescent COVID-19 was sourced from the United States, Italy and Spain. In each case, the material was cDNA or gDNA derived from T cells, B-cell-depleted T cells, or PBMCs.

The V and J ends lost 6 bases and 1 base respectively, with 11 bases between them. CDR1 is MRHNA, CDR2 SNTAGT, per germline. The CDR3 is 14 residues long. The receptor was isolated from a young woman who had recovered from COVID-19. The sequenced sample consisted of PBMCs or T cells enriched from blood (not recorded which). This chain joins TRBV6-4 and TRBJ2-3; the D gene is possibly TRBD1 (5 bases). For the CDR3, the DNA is TGTGCCAGCAGAGGACAACCAGGCACAGATACGCAGTATTTT. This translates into CASRGQPGTDTQYF.